Only a few counts were recorded for the clone carrying this TCR beta chain. What it recognizes is unknown. The CDR3 extends over 14 amino acids. The germline CDR1 and CDR2 sequences are SQVTM and ANQGSEA. The V and J ends lost 6 bases and 3 bases respectively, with 18 bases between them. Extraction and reverse transcription of RNA yielded cDNA as the sequencing template. Here immunoSEQ multiplex PCR was the method, and the copy in TCRdb shows in-frame clones only, minus some. The data contain some 200,000 clones, around three fifths of them singletons. This entry is derived from a study of CD8+ T cells in alopecia areata. Study-level background: The drug, oral tofacitinib, was given to treated patients at 5 to 10 mg twice daily.

Study-wide results and caveats: Sequence data from scalp samples additionally include resident alphabeta T cells of normal skin. TCR sharing was clearer in mice than between patients, perhaps partly owing to patient HLA diversity.

Sequences were derived from CD4+ T cells sorted from blood, sampled at week 0. The sequence derives from a human donor with alopecia areata. The V gene is TRBV29-1, the J gene TRBJ2-7, with D possibly matching TRBD1 (6 bases). The CDR3 sequence: CSVGHPDRHYEQYF. DNA for the CDR3: TGCAGCGTCGGCCACCCGGACAGACACTACGAGCAGTACTTC.